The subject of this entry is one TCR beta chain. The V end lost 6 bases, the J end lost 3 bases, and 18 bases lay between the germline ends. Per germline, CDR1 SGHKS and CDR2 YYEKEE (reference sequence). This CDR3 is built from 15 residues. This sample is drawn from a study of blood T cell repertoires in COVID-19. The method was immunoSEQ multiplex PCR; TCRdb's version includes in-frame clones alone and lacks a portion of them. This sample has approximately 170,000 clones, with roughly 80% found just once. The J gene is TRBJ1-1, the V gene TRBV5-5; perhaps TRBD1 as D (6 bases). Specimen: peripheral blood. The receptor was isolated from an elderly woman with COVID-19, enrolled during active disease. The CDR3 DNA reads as TGTGCCAGCACCCCCCCGGGACACACGTACACTGAAGCTTTCTTT. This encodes CASTPPGHTYTEAFF.